The sequence of this TCR beta chain was determined in a study of blood T cell repertoires in COVID-19. Study in general: PBMCs, B-cell-depleted T cells, or T cells were the source of the cDNA or gDNA that made up the material.

Germline loops: CDR1 SGHNT, CDR2 YYREEE (reference sequence). The CDR3 is 12 amino acids. V was clipped by 4 bases and J by 5 bases, with 8 bases between them. The method was immunoSEQ multiplex PCR; TCRdb's version includes in-frame clones alone and lacks a portion of them. The top ten clones hold about 9.2% of a sample with about 40,000 clones, around 90% of them seen once. Sequencing was performed on peripheral blood. The source of this sequence is an elderly woman with active COVID-19. The J gene is TRBJ2-3, the V gene TRBV5-4, with D perhaps matching TRBD2 (5 bases). The chain's CDR3 is CASSRDKDTQYF. CDR3 coding DNA: TGTGCCAGCAGCCGGGATAAAGATACGCAGTATTTT.